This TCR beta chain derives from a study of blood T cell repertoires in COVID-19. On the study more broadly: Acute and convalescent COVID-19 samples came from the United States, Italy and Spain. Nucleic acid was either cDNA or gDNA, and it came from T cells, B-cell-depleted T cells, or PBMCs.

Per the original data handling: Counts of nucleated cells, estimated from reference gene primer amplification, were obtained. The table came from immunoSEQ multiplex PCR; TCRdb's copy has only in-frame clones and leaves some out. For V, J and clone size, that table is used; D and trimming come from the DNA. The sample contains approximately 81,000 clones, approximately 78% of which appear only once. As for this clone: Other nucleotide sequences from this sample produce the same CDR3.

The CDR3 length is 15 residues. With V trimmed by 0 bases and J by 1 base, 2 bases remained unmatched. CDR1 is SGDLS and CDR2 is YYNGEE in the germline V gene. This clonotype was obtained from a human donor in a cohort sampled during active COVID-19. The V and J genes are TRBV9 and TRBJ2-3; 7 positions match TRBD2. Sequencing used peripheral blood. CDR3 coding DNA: TGTGCCAGCAGCGTAGTGGGGGGGGGCACAGATACGCAGTATTTT. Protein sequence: CASSVVGGGTDTQYF.